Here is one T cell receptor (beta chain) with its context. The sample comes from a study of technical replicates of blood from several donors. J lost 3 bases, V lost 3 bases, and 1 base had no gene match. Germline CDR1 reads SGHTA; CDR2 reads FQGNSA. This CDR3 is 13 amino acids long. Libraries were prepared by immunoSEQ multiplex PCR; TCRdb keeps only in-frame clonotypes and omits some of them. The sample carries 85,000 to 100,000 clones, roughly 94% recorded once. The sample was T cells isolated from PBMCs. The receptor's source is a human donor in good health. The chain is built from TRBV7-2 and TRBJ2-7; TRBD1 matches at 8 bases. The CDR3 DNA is TGTGCCAGCAGCTTTGGGACAGGCTACGAGCAGTACTTC. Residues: CASSFGTGYEQYF.